This TCR beta chain was sequenced during a study of T cells after yellow fever vaccination. Study background: When fractions had low cell numbers, they were prepared with SMART-Seq v4 Ultra Low Input.

CDR3 length: 12 residues. Trimming took 4 bases from V and 1 from J, leaving 4 bases between them. Per germline, CDR1 LGHDT and CDR2 YNNKEL (reference sequence). This clonotype was recorded at least ten times. The antigen remains undetermined. Overall study results and limits: At around 96% for CD4 and about 88% for CD8, most primary-vaccination clones showed up again after the booster. Among all clonotypes, a small share was observed in both CD4 and CD8 compartments.

Production of TCR cDNA was by 5'RACE template switching, which also added a universal primer site and UMIs. MiXCR, applied by TCRdb to the 5' RACE reads, yields one record per CDR3 protein. The table lists approximately 260,000 distinct CDR3 sequences, around 13% of them singletons. The chain combines TRBV3-1 with TRBJ1-1, with no clear D. This TCR was sampled from a man aged 25-40 years who received the YFV17D yellow fever vaccine. This material consisted of CD4+ T cells sorted from PBMCs, taken 45 days after the yellow fever booster vaccination. This chain's CDR3 is CASSPPNTEAFF. As DNA, the CDR3 is TGTGCCAGCAGCCCTCCGAACACTGAAGCTTTCTTT.